A selection of T cell receptor beta chains follows, all from one sample in a study of PD-1 blockade in classical Hodgkin lymphoma. Profiling relied on immunoSEQ multiplex PCR, and the TCRdb table lists in-frame clones only, not all of them. The sample shows tens of thousands of clones, 89% of them seen only once. Sequencing used peripheral blood mononuclear cells (PBMCs), obtained before the second cycle of nivolumab. All receptors come from a human donor with classical Hodgkin lymphoma. Both conserved end residues are part of each CDR3. D genes are given only for firm matches. Not every row has a clone size; where given, it reads once, few, many or a size class.

D: -; V: TRBV7-2; J: TRBJ2-5; size: few; CDR3: CASSLGGAWETQYF; DNA: TGTGCCAGCAGCTTGGGGGGGGCTTGGGAGACCCAGTACTTC
D: -; V: TRBV25-1; J: TRBJ2-3; size: -; CDR3: CASSPFQGGSGDTQYF; DNA: TGTGCCAGCAGTCCTTTCCAGGGGGGGTCCGGGGATACGCAGTATTTT
D: -; V: TRBV5-5; J: TRBJ2-5; size: -; CDR3: CASSLEETQYF; DNA: TGTGCCAGCAGCTTAGAAGAGACCCAGTACTTC
D: TRBD2; V: TRBV4-1; J: TRBJ2-2; size: -; CDR3: CASSQKTTSANTGELFF; DNA: TGCGCCAGCAGCCAAAAAACGACTAGCGCAAACACCGGGGAGCTGTTTTTT
D: -; V: TRBV27; J: TRBJ2-5; size: -; CDR3: CATGTEEETQYF; DNA: TGTGCCACGGGGACTGAAGAAGAGACCCAGTACTTC
D: TRBD1; V: TRBV7-9; J: TRBJ2-2; size: few; CDR3: CASSRTGTNTGELFF; DNA: TGTGCCAGCAGCCGGACAGGAACGAACACCGGGGAGCTGTTTTTT
D: -; V: TRBV28; J: TRBJ2-7; size: -; CDR3: CASSLALREQYF; DNA: TGTGCCAGTTCCTTGGCCCTCCGCGAGCAGTACTTC
D: TRBD2; V: TRBV10-3; J: TRBJ2-5; size: -; CDR3: CAISASGQETQYF; DNA: TGTGCCATCAGTGCTAGCGGGCAAGAGACCCAGTACTTC
D: -; V: TRBV9; J: TRBJ2-2; size: -; CDR3: CASSPLEFSTGELFF; DNA: TGTGCCAGCAGCCCCCTAGAATTTAGCACCGGGGAGCTGTTTTTT
D: -; V: TRBV21-1; J: TRBJ1-1; size: -; CDR3: CASSQGSTEAFF; DNA: TGTGCCAGCAGCCAGGGCAGCACTGAAGCTTTCTTT
D: TRBD1; V: TRBV19; J: TRBJ2-2; size: -; CDR3: CASSPISTGYHTGELFF; DNA: TGTGCCAGTAGCCCCATTTCGACAGGGTATCACACCGGGGAGCTGTTTTTT
D: TRBD1; V: TRBV19; J: TRBJ1-5; size: -; CDR3: CASSPRTGPDFMKSQPQHF; DNA: TGTGCCAGTAGTCCCCGGACAGGGCCAGATTTTATGAAGAGTCAGCCCCAGCATTTT
D: -; V: TRBV19; J: TRBJ2-7; size: -; CDR3: CASSMHKSSYEQYF; DNA: TGTGCCAGTAGTATGCACAAGAGCTCCTACGAGCAGTACTTC
D: TRBD1; V: TRBV5-4; J: TRBJ2-3; size: -; CDR3: CASSWGTGVTDTQYF; DNA: TGTGCCAGCAGCTGGGGGACAGGGGTTACAGATACGCAGTATTTT
D: -; V: TRBV18; J: TRBJ1-5; size: -; CDR3: CASSEALNQPQHF; DNA: TGTGCCAGCTCAGAGGCCCTCAATCAGCCCCAGCATTTT
D: TRBD1; V: TRBV2; J: TRBJ2-7; size: -; CDR3: CASIWIRQGKGYEQYF; DNA: TGTGCCAGCATATGGATAAGACAGGGGAAGGGCTACGAGCAGTACTTC
D: -; V: TRBV5-1; J: TRBJ2-2; size: once; CDR3: CASSNHGGTGELFF; DNA: TGCGCCAGCAGCAACCATGGGGGCACCGGGGAGCTGTTTTTT
D: -; V: TRBV27; J: TRBJ1-5; size: -; CDR3: CASSLSSGNQPQHF; DNA: TGTGCCAGCAGTTTAAGTTCGGGAAATCAGCCCCAGCATTTT
D: -; V: TRBV27; J: TRBJ2-4; size: -; CDR3: CASKPGATGNIQYF; DNA: TGTGCCAGCAAACCGGGTGCCACGGGAAACATTCAGTACTTC
D: -; V: TRBV11-2; J: TRBJ1-1; size: -; CDR3: CASSPQWGGNAEAFF; DNA: TGTGCCAGCAGCCCACAGTGGGGGGGGAACGCTGAAGCTTTCTTT
D: TRBD2; V: TRBV29-1; J: TRBJ2-1; size: -; CDR3: CSVERPVAGGRHNEQFF; DNA: TGCAGCGTTGAAAGACCAGTAGCGGGAGGGCGGCACAATGAGCAGTTCTTC
D: TRBD1; V: TRBV10-1; J: TRBJ2-1; size: -; CDR3: CASGDRDREFRNEQFF; DNA: TGCGCCAGCGGGGATCGGGACAGGGAGTTCCGGAATGAGCAGTTCTTC
D: -; V: TRBV4-2; J: TRBJ2-2; size: once; CDR3: CASSQDGQGTTGELFF; DNA: TGTGCCAGCAGCCAAGATGGGCAGGGGACCACCGGGGAGCTGTTTTTT
D: -; V: TRBV14; J: TRBJ2-7; size: -; CDR3: CASSQGLSYEQYF; DNA: TGTGCCAGCAGCCAAGGACTATCCTACGAGCAGTACTTC
D: -; V: TRBV10-1; J: TRBJ2-3; size: -; CDR3: CASSDLVGVRTDTQYF; DNA: TGCGCCAGCAGTGATCTCGTCGGGGTCCGCACAGATACGCAGTATTTT
D: -; V: TRBV18; J: TRBJ1-6; size: -; CDR3: CASSPLGQANSPLHF; DNA: TGTGCCAGCTCACCTTTGGGGCAAGCAAATTCACCCCTCCACTTT
D: TRBD1; V: TRBV2; J: TRBJ1-2; size: -; CDR3: CAFGTGKKDYGYTF; DNA: TGTGCCTTCGGGACAGGAAAAAAAGACTATGGCTACACCTTC
D: TRBD2; V: TRBV11-2; J: TRBJ2-1; size: -; CDR3: CASSQYLTGGYNEQFF; DNA: TGTGCCAGCAGCCAGTATCTTACGGGAGGCTACAATGAGCAGTTCTTC
D: TRBD1; V: TRBV7-9; J: TRBJ1-2; size: -; CDR3: CASSVQGASGYTF; DNA: TGTGCCAGCAGCGTCCAGGGGGCCAGTGGCTACACCTTC
D: -; V: TRBV5-4; J: TRBJ2-7; size: -; CDR3: CASSLGLTYEQYF; DNA: TGTGCCAGCAGCTTGGGACTAACCTACGAGCAGTACTTC
D: TRBD2; V: TRBV7-9; J: TRBJ2-5; size: few; CDR3: CASSSERERETQYF; DNA: TGTGCCAGCAGCTCTGAGCGGGAGAGAGAGACCCAGTACTTC
D: TRBD2; V: TRBV11-3; J: TRBJ2-5; size: once; CDR3: CASSLSGGALETQYF; DNA: TGTGCCAGCAGCCTCAGCGGGGGGGCCTTAGAGACCCAGTACTTC
D: TRBD1; V: TRBV28; J: TRBJ2-7; size: -; CDR3: CASSTRQGVRYEQYF; DNA: TGTGCCAGCAGTACCCGACAGGGGGTGCGGTACGAGCAGTACTTC
D: -; V: TRBV7-2; J: TRBJ2-7; size: -; CDR3: CASSQTTFSSYEQYF; DNA: TGTGCCAGCAGTCAAACCACTTTCTCCTCCTACGAGCAGTACTTC
D: -; V: TRBV28; J: TRBJ1-1; size: -; CDR3: CASRGDGPEAFF; DNA: TGTGCCAGCAGAGGGGACGGACCTGAAGCTTTCTTT
D: -; V: TRBV18; J: TRBJ1-4; size: -; CDR3: CASSPVPQGNSEKLFF; DNA: TGTGCCAGCTCCCCCGTGCCGCAGGGGAACTCGGAAAAACTGTTTTTT
D: -; V: TRBV19; J: TRBJ1-2; size: -; CDR3: CASNGRYYGYTF; DNA: TGTGCCAGTAACGGACGATACTATGGCTACACCTTC
D: -; V: TRBV7-6; J: TRBJ1-2; size: few; CDR3: CASSLYENSGTSNYGYTF; DNA: TGTGCCAGCAGCTTATATGAGAATTCAGGGACATCTAACTATGGCTACACCTTC
D: TRBD2; V: TRBV5-1; J: TRBJ2-7; size: -; CDR3: CASTSGLAGDEQYF; DNA: TGCGCCAGCACCTCGGGACTAGCGGGAGACGAGCAGTACTTC
D: -; V: TRBV2; J: TRBJ1-2; size: -; CDR3: CASSEARDTIYGYTF; DNA: TGTGCCAGCAGTGAAGCGCGGGACACCATCTATGGCTACACCTTC
D: -; V: TRBV6-5; J: TRBJ1-1; size: -; CDR3: CASSLTVNTEAFF; DNA: TGTGCCAGCAGTCTGACAGTGAACACTGAAGCTTTCTTT